This T cell receptor beta chain was recovered during a study of T cell repertoires in cytomegalovirus infection. About the study: CMV infection together with matching HLA type was indicated by public TCR beta signatures.

General observations from the study: Carriers of CMV plus the relevant HLA were identified by cumulative public TCR beta family frequency. CMV-specific TCR beta clonotypes restricted by HLA-C dominated the ex vivo response.

Trimming stripped 0 bases from V and 0 bases from J, with 10 bases between. CDR1 GTSNPN and CDR2 SVGIG come from the germline V gene (reference sequence). This CDR3 has 15 amino acids. A single record per CDR3 protein comes from TCRdb applying MiXCR to the reads. The sample records some 160,000 distinct CDR3 sequences, more than 15% being singletons. Details on this clonotype: Its specificity is not known.

Sequencing was performed on CD8+ T cells from PBMCs. This clonotype was sampled from a human donor in good health (CMV status not recorded). Some clones in this sample may be carry-over from other donors' samples. The chain combines TRBV30 with TRBJ2-3; no definite D call. The CDR3 DNA sequence: TGTGCCTGGAGTGTACTAAGCGATAGCACAGATACGCAGTATTTT. It yields the protein CAWSVLSDSTDTQYF.